Here is one T cell receptor (beta chain) with its context. This sample includes further DNA sequences coding for the same CDR3. V was clipped by 4 bases and J by 3 bases; unmatched bases: 4. This CDR3 region has 13 residues. The germline gives CDR1 GTSNPN, CDR2 SVGIG (reference sequence). This sample was included in a study of T cell responses to AZD1222 COVID-19 vaccine. Using immunoSEQ multiplex PCR, the repertoire was profiled, and TCRdb retains in-frame clones only, with some absent. The sample records 200,000 or so clones, roughly 92% being singletons. This TCR was sampled from an adult who received the AZD1222 COVID-19 vaccine. The chain combines TRBV30 with TRBJ1-1; 8 bases agree with TRBD1. Sequenced material: peripheral blood, taken 28 days after the second AZD1222 dose. This CDR3 reads CAWTGGKDTEAFF. In DNA, the CDR3 is TGTGCCTGGACAGGGGGCAAGGACACTGAAGCTTTCTTT.